One TCR beta chain is described in this entry. The antigen remains undetermined. Germline V CDR1 and CDR2: PRHDT, FYEKMQ (reference sequence). Trimming pared 5 bases from V and 1 base from J, leaving 7 bases between. The CDR3 is 13 amino acids. The sample belongs to a study of regulatory T cells in long-lasting Graves disease. Study-wide results and caveats: Not thyroid tissue but only peripheral blood was studied. Gene preferences differed: TRBV28, TRBJ1-2, TRBJ2-5 in persistent cases. It was possible that the small sample size reduced accuracy.

Arm-PCR of CDR3 regions and iRepertoire HTBI primers were the basis on which TCR beta libraries were built. Each CDR3 protein gets one entry after TCRdb re-called the multiplex PCR reads with MiXCR. This repertoire shows 400,000 to 600,000 distinct CDR3 sequences, roughly 21% found once; its top ten account for less than 9%. Time point meaning: persistent/refractory GD, antithyroid drugs over 5 years with positive TRAb. Isolated PBMC RNA provided the starting material for the TCR library. The clonotype originates from a female donor with Graves disease. Sample: peripheral blood mononuclear cells (PBMCs), taken when the disease was refractory, from a patient treated with antithyroid drugs. The gene calls are TRBV13 and TRBJ2-3; D gene ambiguous. The DNA of the CDR3 is TGTGCCAGCAGCATCGGAGGCACAGATACGCAGTATTTT. This sequence encodes CASSIGGTDTQYF.